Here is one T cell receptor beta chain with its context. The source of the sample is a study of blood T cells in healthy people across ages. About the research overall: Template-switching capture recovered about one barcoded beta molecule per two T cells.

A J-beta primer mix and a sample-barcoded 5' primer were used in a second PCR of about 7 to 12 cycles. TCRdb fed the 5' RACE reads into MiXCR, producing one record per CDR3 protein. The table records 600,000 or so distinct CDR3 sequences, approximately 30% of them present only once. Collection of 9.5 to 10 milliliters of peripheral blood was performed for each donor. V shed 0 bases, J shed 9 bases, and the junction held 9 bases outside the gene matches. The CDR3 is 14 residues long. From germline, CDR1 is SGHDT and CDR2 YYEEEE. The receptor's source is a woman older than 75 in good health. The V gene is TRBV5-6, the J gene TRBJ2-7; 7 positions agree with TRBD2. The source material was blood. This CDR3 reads CASSLGVGGGRQYF. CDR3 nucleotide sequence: TGTGCCAGCAGCTTGGGGGTTGGGGGGGGAAGGCAGTACTTC.